The rows below give T cell receptor beta chains drawn from one sample of a study of OX40 agonist ivuxolimab in advanced cancers. Measured with immunoSEQ multiplex PCR; TCRdb has only the in-frame clones, and not every one. The table records more than 20,000 clones, roughly 77% of them present only once. Sequenced material: CD4+ or CD8+ T cells sorted from blood, taken in a trial of the OX40 agonist ivuxolimab. The receptors stem from an adult with an advanced solid tumor such as melanoma, head and neck, liver or kidney cancer. Each CDR3 is given with its conserved first and last residue. A D gene is named only where the DNA matches it firmly. Some rows have no size entry. The others give once, few or many, or a class for an expanded clone.

clone_size: few
v_call: TRBV5-4
j_call: TRBJ1-2
d_call: .
cdr3_aa: CASTQNSNYGYTF
cdr3_nt: TGTGCCAGCACCCAAAATTCTAACTATGGCTACACCTTC

clone_size: .
v_call: TRBV27
j_call: TRBJ2-5
d_call: .
cdr3_aa: CASSLGTGRKETQYF
cdr3_nt: TGTGCCAGCAGCCTAGGGACCGGACGGAAAGAGACCCAGTACTTC

clone_size: hyperexpanded
v_call: TRBV19
j_call: TRBJ1-2
d_call: .
cdr3_aa: CASSIDQAGRNYGYTF
cdr3_nt: TGTGCCAGTAGTATAGATCAAGCAGGGAGGAACTATGGCTACACCTTC

clone_size: .
v_call: TRBV10-3
j_call: TRBJ2-3
d_call: .
cdr3_aa: CAISESTGAADTQYF
cdr3_nt: TGTGCCATCAGTGAGTCAACGGGCGCGGCAGATACGCAGTATTTT

clone_size: .
v_call: TRBV30
j_call: TRBJ1-1
d_call: TRBD1
cdr3_aa: CAWSGSETGANTEAFF
cdr3_nt: TGTGCCTGGAGTGGGTCCGAAACAGGGGCGAACACTGAAGCTTTCTTT

clone_size: .
v_call: TRBV4-3
j_call: TRBJ2-3
d_call: TRBD2
cdr3_aa: CASSQLPRGTSTDTQYF
cdr3_nt: TGCGCCAGCAGCCAGCTACCGCGGGGGACCAGCACAGATACGCAGTATTTT

clone_size: .
v_call: TRBV5-1
j_call: TRBJ2-3
d_call: TRBD2
cdr3_aa: CASSYLTSGGPGNTQYF
cdr3_nt: TGCGCCAGCAGCTACCTGACTAGCGGGGGCCCCGGGAATACGCAGTATTTT

clone_size: .
v_call: TRBV13
j_call: TRBJ2-3
d_call: .
cdr3_aa: CASSFKGIDTQYF
cdr3_nt: TGTGCCAGCAGCTTTAAGGGTATAGATACGCAGTATTTT

clone_size: .
v_call: TRBV12-5
j_call: TRBJ2-7
d_call: .
cdr3_aa: CASGLVRSGSYEQYF
cdr3_nt: TGTGCTAGTGGTTTGGTCAGGTCTGGCTCCTACGAGCAGTACTTC

clone_size: .
v_call: TRBV30
j_call: TRBJ1-5
d_call: TRBD1
cdr3_aa: CAWSAGTGSQPQHF
cdr3_nt: TGTGCCTGGAGTGCGGGGACAGGGAGCCAGCCCCAGCATTTT

clone_size: .
v_call: TRBV7-9
j_call: TRBJ2-5
d_call: TRBD2
cdr3_aa: CASRTSGGETQYF
cdr3_nt: TGTGCCAGCAGGACTAGCGGGGGTGAGACCCAGTACTTC

clone_size: few
v_call: TRBV5-1
j_call: TRBJ2-1
d_call: TRBD1
cdr3_aa: CASSLFGQGTLSSYNEQFF
cdr3_nt: TGCGCCAGCAGCTTGTTTGGACAGGGCACTCTCTCCTCCTACAATGAGCAGTTCTTC

clone_size: medium-sized
v_call: TRBV27
j_call: TRBJ1-5
d_call: .
cdr3_aa: CASSLQGNEQPQHF
cdr3_nt: TGTGCCAGCAGTCTACAGGGAAACGAACAGCCCCAGCATTTT

clone_size: .
v_call: TRBV5-4
j_call: TRBJ2-7
d_call: TRBD2
cdr3_aa: CASSRGLAYEQYF
cdr3_nt: TGTGCCAGCAGCCGGGGACTAGCCTACGAGCAGTACTTC